This T cell receptor (beta chain) is drawn from a study of T cell changes during pregnancy in multiple sclerosis (dated by TCRdb to the late 2010s). Background for the entire study: In women with multiple sclerosis, the researchers looked at how the T cell repertoire shifted as pregnancy progressed.

A word on this clone: Its antigen is still unknown. No base qualities exist here, and no much larger clone lies one base off it.

From a lookup of the germline V gene (reference sequence), CDR1 and CDR2 are MNHEY and SMNVEV. Here V drops 6 bases and J drops 5 bases, and the junction holds 3 bases not matched to any gene. Including cysteine and phenylalanine, the CDR3 has 14 amino acids. Of the read, only the CDR3 DNA is kept; its 42 bases are in frame from base 1. The library relied on the immunoSEQ multiplex PCR assay. TCRdb obtained this table from immuneACCESS and retained in-frame rearrangements with V and J assigned. These tables miss some clones; where compared with another copy, unresolved V genes account for less than half of the shortfall, and the remainder is unexplained. A total of some 70,000 clones appear in this sample, 85% to 95% of them only once. Under 3.5% of the sample lies in the top ten.

Sequenced material: CD8+ T cells from peripheral blood mononuclear cells, taken in the third trimester of pregnancy. The chain is assembled from TRBV27 and TRBJ1-6; TRBD1 agrees with 8 junctional bases. This clonotype was obtained from a female donor in good health, enrolled as a control in a pregnancy study. Here the CDR3 is given as CASSQGADNSPLHF. The nucleotide sequence is given as TGTGCCAGCAGCCAGGGGGCTGATAATTCACCCCTCCACTTT.